The 6 T cell receptor beta chains below were found in one sample sequenced in a study of CD8 T cells in Susac syndrome. When the RNA was reverse transcribed, random hexamers were used with an input of roughly 0.5 to 1 ug. Each CDR3 protein is one row after TCRdb ran MiXCR on the immunoSEQ multiplex PCR reads. The table includes about 200,000 distinct CDR3 sequences, roughly nine tenths detected once. Sequenced: CD8+ T cells from PBMCs. These receptors originate from a human donor with multiple sclerosis.

The chain links TRBV6-1 to TRBJ2-6, with TRBD1 matching 10 bases. J was trimmed by 0 bases and V by 6 bases; bases with no gene match: 14. This CDR3 spans 20 amino acids. Germline CDR1 MNHNS, CDR2 SASEGT. CDR3 coding DNA: TGTGCCAGCAGACATTTCCGGGACAGGGGCTCCCTCTCTGGGGCCAACGTCCTGACTTTC. The encoded protein is CASRHFRDRGSLSGANVLTF.

The rearrangement joins TRBV12-3 or TRBV12-4 to TRBJ2-2, with TRBD1 identical over 8 bases. There are 14 residues in the CDR3. J gave up 7 bases and V 3 bases, and 4 bases lay outside the gene matches. DNA of the CDR3: TGTGCCAGCAGTTTCCAGGGGGCGATCGGGGAGCTGTTTTTT. Translated, it gives CASSFQGAIGELFF.

V is TRBV7-9 and J is TRBJ1-4; TRBD1 is a possible D gene (5 bases). The CDR3 extends over 17 amino acids. Trimming removed 0 bases at V and 4 bases at J, with 15 bases between. In germline, CDR1 is SEHNR, CDR2 FQNEAQ (reference sequence). CDR3 DNA: TGTGCCAGCAGCTTAGCGGGTTTTCAGGGTCTTAATGAAAAACTGTTTTTT. It yields the protein CASSLAGFQGLNEKLFF. The whole variable domain, remainder taken from reference TRBV7-9 and TRBJ1-4, is DTGVSQNPRHKITKRGQNVTFRCDPISEHNRLYWYRQTLGQGPEFLTYFQNEAQLEKSRLLSDRFSAERPKGSFSTLEIQRTEQGDSAMYLCASSLAGFQGLNEKLFFGSGTQLSVL.

The chain has TRBV12-3 or TRBV12-4 and TRBJ2-7; D may be TRBD2 (5 bases). The CDR3 spans 18 residues. V gave up 5 bases and J gave up 5 bases, with 28 bases separating them. The CDR3 spells CASSPMDFGVSRGNEQYF. CDR3 bases: TGTGCCAGCAGTCCAATGGACTTTGGGGTTTCCCGAGGGAACGAGCAGTACTTC.

The J gene is TRBJ2-1, the V gene TRBV7-3; TRBD2 matches at 7 bases. Germline V gives CDR1 SGHTA, CDR2 FQGTGA. The CDR3 sequence is 17 residues long. The V gene end was trimmed by 2 bases and the J gene end by 5 bases; junction bases not matched to a gene: 12. The CDR3 DNA reads as TGTGCCAGCAGCTTAGAGGAGGCGGGGGTACTGAACAATGAGCAGTTCTTC. Protein product: CASSLEEAGVLNNEQFF.

This clonotype has a single count. The J gene is TRBJ2-2, the V gene TRBV6-2 or TRBV6-3, with 7 bases matching TRBD2. V shed 6 bases and J 5 bases; nucleotides not matched to a gene: 12. The CDR3 length is 16 residues. CDR1 and CDR2 from the germline V gene are MNHEY and SVGEGT. Written as DNA, the CDR3 is TGTGCCAGCAGGCCTACGGTGCGGGAGAGGACCGGGGAGCTGTTTTTT. Translation gives CASRPTVRERTGELFF.